This T cell receptor beta chain was found in a study of blood T cell repertoires in COVID-19 (dated by TCRdb to 2020 to 2022). At the level of the whole study: Samples from collaborators originated in the United States, Italy and Spain and spanned both the acute and convalescent phases of COVID-19. Nearly every sample came with metadata listing a de-identified subject ID, COVID-19 status, age in years and sex. Where available, HLA class I and class II types were taken from metadata supplied by the sample provider and were not determined by assay-based typing. A freely available public database, intended as a resource for researchers studying the immune response to SARS-CoV-2, is where the repertoires were released. The dataset comprised deeply sampled blood TCRbeta repertoires from subjects exposed to, actively infected with, or recovered from COVID-19. The samples were drawn from two sources: the first 160 participants of the ongoing ImmuneRACE study, and 1,200 or so subjects contributed by 6 global collaborators. The material from the prospective study consisted of cDNA or gDNA derived from T cells, B-cell-depleted T cells, or PBMCs.

One collaborating source in Seattle enrolled patients during active infection and followed them longitudinally through the course of disease. Collaborating institutions collected whole blood in K2EDTA tubes following their own protocols. For TCRbeta analysis, collaborators shipped samples in one of three forms: frozen whole blood, isolated PBMCs, or DNA extracted from either of those sample types. The immunoSEQ Assay, a bias-controlled multiplex PCR, was used to amplify TCRbeta CDR3 regions from genomic DNA. The original pipeline was this. Nucleated cell counts per sample were estimated from amplification of reference gene primers within the assay. To quantify the absolute abundance of each unique TCRbeta CDR3 rearrangement, sequence reads were collapsed and filtered. Productive Simpson clonality was computed per sample as the square root of Simpson's diversity index over productive rearrangements. In TCRdb, the immuneACCESS table is reduced to in-frame sequences with V and J assigned. These tables do not hold every clone; where another copy was compared, an unresolved V gene accounts for under half, and the others remain unexplained. D and trimming were read from the DNA, whereas the V and J calls and clone size are those reported in that table. The sample table shows 150,000 to 200,000 clones, and roughly 80% are seen once. The top ten clones comprise approximately 6% of the sample.

Study-wide conclusions, independent of this receptor: The amount of clinical and demographic metadata varied by source and participant and was provided uncurated.

Comment on this clone: No cognate antigen has been identified for it. Per-base quality was not reported, and no clone a single base away is much larger than it.

The material sequenced was peripheral blood. The receptor was isolated from a woman in her forties with COVID-19, enrolled during active disease.

The CDR3: CASSKVRDHGGKYGYTF. The DNA is as follows: TGTGCCAGCAGCAAAGTGAGGGATCACGGAGGGAAATATGGCTACACCTTC. The chain is encoded by TRBV21-1 joined to TRBJ1-2. TRBV21-1 represents a pseudogene. Including the terminal cysteine and phenylalanine, the CDR3 comprises 17 residues. This entry keeps only the CDR3 DNA: 51 bases, framed from base 1.